The source of this T cell receptor (beta chain) is a study of blood T cells in healthy people across ages. Study-level results: Higher diversity, along with more naive CD4+ cells, distinguished long-lived donors from aged donors. With age, beta diversity per million T cells declined roughly linearly, significantly by approximately 40.

Together with a sample-barcoded 5' primer, a J-beta primer mix was included in a second PCR lasting about 7 to 11 cycles. Every cDNA molecule bore a tag from a template-switch adaptor containing 12 random nucleotides. TCRdb re-called the 5' RACE reads through MiXCR, storing one row per CDR3 protein. In the table there are 1.5 million to 2 million distinct CDR3 sequences, 25% to 30% of which are singletons. Concerning this clonotype: Antigen: not known.

V gave up 6 bases and J gave up 3 bases; unmatched junction bases: 3. The CDR3 sequence is 15 residues long. The germline V gene has CDR1 SNHLY and CDR2 FYNNEI. The chain joins TRBV2 to TRBJ2-1, with TRBD2 identical over 12 bases. Sample: blood. The sequence derives from a woman younger than 45 in good health. CDR3 nucleotide sequence: TGTGCCAGCAGCATGGGACTAGCGGGCTACAATGAGCAGTTCTTC. Amino acid sequence: CASSMGLAGYNEQFF.